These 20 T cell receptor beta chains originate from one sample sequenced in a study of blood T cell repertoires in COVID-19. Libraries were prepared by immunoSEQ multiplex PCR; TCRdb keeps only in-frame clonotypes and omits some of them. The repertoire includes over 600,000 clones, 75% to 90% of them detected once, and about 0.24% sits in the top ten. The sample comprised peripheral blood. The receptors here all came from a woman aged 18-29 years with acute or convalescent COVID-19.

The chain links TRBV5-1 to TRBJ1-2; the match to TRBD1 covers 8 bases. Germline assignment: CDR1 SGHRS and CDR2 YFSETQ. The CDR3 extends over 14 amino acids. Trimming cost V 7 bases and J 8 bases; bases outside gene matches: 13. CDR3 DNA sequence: TGCGCCAGCGGCCAAAAGGACAGGGAGGAGGGCTACACCTTC. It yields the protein CASGQKDREEGYTF.

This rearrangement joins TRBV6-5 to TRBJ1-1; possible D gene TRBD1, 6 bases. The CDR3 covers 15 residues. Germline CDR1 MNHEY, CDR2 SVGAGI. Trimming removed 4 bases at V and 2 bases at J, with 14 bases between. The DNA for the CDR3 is TGTGCCAGCAGTTCCCCGGCGGGGGCAAACACTGAAGCTTTCTTT. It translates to CASSSPAGANTEAFF.

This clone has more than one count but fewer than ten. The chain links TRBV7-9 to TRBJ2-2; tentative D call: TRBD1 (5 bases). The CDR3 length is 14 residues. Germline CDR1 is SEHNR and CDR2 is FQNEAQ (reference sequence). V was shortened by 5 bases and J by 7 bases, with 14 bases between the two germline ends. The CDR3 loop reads CASSRQGLYGELFF. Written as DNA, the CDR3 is TGTGCCAGCAGCCGGCAGGGTTTATACGGGGAGCTGTTTTTT.

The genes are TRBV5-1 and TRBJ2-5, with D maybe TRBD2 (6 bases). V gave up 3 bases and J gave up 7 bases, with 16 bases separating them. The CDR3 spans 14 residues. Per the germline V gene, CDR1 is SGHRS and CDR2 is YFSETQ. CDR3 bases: TGCGCCAGCAGCTCCGTCTCGATCGGGGGGACCCAGTACTTC. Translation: CASSSVSIGGTQYF.

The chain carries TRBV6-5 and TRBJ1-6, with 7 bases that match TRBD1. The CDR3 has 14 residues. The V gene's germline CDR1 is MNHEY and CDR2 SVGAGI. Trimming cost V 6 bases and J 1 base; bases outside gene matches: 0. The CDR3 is CASRQGSYNSPLHF. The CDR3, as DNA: TGTGCCAGCAGACAGGGGTCCTATAATTCACCCCTCCACTTT.

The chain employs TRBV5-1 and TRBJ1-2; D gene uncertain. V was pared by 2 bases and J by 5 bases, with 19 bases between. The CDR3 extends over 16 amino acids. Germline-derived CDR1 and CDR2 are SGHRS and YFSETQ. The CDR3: CASSFEFGEVGYGYTF. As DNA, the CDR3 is TGCGCCAGCAGCTTTGAATTCGGGGAAGTAGGGTATGGCTACACCTTC.

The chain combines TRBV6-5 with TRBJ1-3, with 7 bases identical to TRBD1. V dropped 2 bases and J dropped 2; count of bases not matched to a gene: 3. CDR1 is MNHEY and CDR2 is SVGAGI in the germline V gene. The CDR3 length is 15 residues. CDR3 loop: CASSYEGAAGNTIYF. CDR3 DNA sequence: TGTGCCAGCAGTTACGAGGGGGCGGCTGGAAACACCATATATTTT.

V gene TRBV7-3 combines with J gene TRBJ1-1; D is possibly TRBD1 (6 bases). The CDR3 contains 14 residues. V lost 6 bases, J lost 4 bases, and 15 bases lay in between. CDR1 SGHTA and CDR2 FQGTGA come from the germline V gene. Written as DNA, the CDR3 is TGTGCCAGCAGAGAAACAGGGAGAGTCACTGAAGCTTTCTTT. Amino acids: CASRETGRVTEAFF.

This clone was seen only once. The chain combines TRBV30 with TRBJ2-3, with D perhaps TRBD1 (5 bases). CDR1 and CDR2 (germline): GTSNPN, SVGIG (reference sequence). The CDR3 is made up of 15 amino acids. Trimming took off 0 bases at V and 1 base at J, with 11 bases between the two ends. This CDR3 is CAWSVSGLGTDTQYF. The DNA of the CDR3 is TGTGCCTGGAGTGTTTCAGGGCTCGGCACAGATACGCAGTATTTT.

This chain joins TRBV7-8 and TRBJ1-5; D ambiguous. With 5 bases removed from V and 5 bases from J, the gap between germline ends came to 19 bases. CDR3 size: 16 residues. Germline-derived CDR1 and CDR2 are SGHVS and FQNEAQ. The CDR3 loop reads CASSRHPQFSDQPQHF. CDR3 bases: TGTGCCAGCAGCCGTCACCCCCAGTTCTCTGATCAGCCCCAGCATTTT.

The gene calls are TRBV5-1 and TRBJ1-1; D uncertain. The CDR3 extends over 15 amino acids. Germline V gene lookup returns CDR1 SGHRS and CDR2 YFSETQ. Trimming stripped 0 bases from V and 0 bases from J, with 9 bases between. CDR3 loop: CASSLGPSLNTEAFF. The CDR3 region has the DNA TGCGCCAGCAGCTTGGGGCCCTCCCTGAACACTGAAGCTTTCTTT.

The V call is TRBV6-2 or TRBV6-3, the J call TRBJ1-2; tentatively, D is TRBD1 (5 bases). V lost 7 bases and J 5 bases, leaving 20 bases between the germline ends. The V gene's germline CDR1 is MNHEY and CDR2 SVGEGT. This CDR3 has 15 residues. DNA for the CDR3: TGTGCCAGCACCCCCGGTGCTGGGGGGAGGTATGGCTACACCTTC. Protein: CASTPGAGGRYGYTF.

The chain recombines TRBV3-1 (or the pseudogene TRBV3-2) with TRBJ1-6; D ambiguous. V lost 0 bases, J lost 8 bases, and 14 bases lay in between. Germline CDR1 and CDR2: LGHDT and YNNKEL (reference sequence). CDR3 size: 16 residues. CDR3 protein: CASSQDESGRHSPLHF. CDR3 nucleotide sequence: TGTGCCAGCAGCCAAGATGAATCCGGGAGGCATTCACCCCTCCACTTT.

CDR3 DNA: TGTGCCAGCAGCCCCGCCCAAGCCACAGGGCGGAACTATGGCTACACCTTC. This sequence encodes CASSPAQATGRNYGYTF. The V call is TRBV14, the J call TRBJ1-2; tentatively, D is TRBD1 (6 bases). CDR3 length: 17 residues. Germline V gives CDR1 SGHDN, CDR2 FVKESK. V lost 4 bases and J lost 2, with 20 bases in between.

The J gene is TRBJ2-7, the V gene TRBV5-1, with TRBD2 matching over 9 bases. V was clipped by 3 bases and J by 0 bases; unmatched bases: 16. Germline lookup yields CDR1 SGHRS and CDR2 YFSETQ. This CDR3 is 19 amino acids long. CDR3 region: CASSSQHSGGGESSYEQYF. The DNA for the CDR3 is TGCGCCAGCAGCTCCCAACATAGCGGGGGCGGTGAGAGCTCCTACGAGCAGTACTTC.

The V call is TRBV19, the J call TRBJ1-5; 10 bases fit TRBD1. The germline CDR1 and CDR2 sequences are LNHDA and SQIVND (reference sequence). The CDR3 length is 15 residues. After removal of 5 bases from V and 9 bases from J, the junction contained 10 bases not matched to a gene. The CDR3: CASSLGQGKVLPQHF. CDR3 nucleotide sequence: TGTGCCAGTAGTCTGGGACAGGGGAAGGTTCTGCCCCAGCATTTT.

The CDR3 spells CASIRTGFDGYTF. DNA of the CDR3: TGTGCCAGCATACGGACAGGGTTTGATGGCTACACCTTC. The chain carries TRBV2 and TRBJ1-2; 8 bases line up with TRBD1. V gave up 7 bases and J gave up 6 bases; unmatched junction bases: 7. The germline CDR1 and CDR2 sequences are SNHLY and FYNNEI. CDR3 length equals 13 residues.

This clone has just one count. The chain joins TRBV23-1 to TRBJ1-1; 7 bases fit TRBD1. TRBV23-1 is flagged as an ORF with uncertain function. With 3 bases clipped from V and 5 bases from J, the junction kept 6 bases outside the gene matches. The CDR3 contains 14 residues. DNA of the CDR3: TGCGCCAGCAGTCATTGGGACAGATGGACTGAAGCTTTCTTT. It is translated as CASSHWDRWTEAFF.

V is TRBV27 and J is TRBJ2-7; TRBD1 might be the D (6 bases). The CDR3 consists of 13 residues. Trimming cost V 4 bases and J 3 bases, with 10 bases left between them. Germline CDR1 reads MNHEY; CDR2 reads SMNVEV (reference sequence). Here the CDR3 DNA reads TGTGCCAGCAGTTCAGGGGTTGTCTACGAGCAGTACTTC. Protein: CASSSGVVYEQYF.

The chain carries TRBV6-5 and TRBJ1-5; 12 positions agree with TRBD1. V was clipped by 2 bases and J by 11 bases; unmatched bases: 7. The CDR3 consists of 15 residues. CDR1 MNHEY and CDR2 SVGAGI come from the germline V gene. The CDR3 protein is CASSYTGTGGMAQHF. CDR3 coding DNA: TGTGCCAGCAGTTACACCGGGACAGGGGGCATGGCCCAGCATTTT.